The sequence of this T cell receptor beta chain was determined in a study of neurological immune-mediated disorders. This clonotype was found a few times. TCRdb re-called the 5' RACE reads through MiXCR, storing one row per CDR3 protein. The table records about 32,000 distinct CDR3 sequences, around 4% of them present only once. The specimen was PBMCs. The clonotype originates from a man younger than 40 with multiple sclerosis.

CDR3 residues: CASSTSYEQYF. DNA of the CDR3: TGCGCCAGCTCAACGAGTTACGAGCAGTACTTC. The rearrangement links TRBV10-2 to TRBJ2-7, with D unclear. This CDR3 spans 11 amino acids. V was shortened by 8 bases and J by 4 bases, with 9 bases between the two germline ends. The germline gives CDR1 WSHSY, CDR2 SAAADI.